These 26 T cell receptor beta chains were all obtained from the same sample, sequenced in a study of blood T cell repertoires in COVID-19. Assay used: immunoSEQ multiplex PCR; TCRdb lists only in-frame clones, some missing. Here the sample spans 200,000 to 250,000 clones, about 82% being singletons. Sequencing was done on a sample of peripheral blood. These receptors originate from a woman aged 55 to 70 with active or convalescent COVID-19.

This chain links TRBV13 with TRBJ2-3; D is unclear. The CDR3 is 15 residues long. V lost 2 bases to trimming and J lost 0 bases, with 9 bases between them. Germline V gene lookup returns CDR1 PRHDT and CDR2 FYEKMQ (reference sequence). As DNA, the CDR3 is TGTGCCAGCAGCTTACTTACTTCCAGCACAGATACGCAGTATTTT. It codes for CASSLLTSSTDTQYF. Full variable domain (missing parts from reference TRBV13 and TRBJ2-3): AAGVIQSPRHLIKEKRETATLKCYPIPRHDTVYWYQQGPGQDPQFLISFYEKMQSDKGSIPDRFSAQQFSDYHSELNMSSLELGDSALYFCASSLLTSSTDTQYFGPGTRLTVL.

The rearrangement links TRBV2 to TRBJ2-7; 7 nucleotides align to TRBD1. Losses at the gene ends were 9 bases for V and 0 bases for J; bases not matched to a gene: 5. The CDR3 runs 13 residues. CDR1 and CDR2 (germline): SNHLY, FYNNEI. The CDR3 protein is CASTGQHSYEQYF. The CDR3 DNA is TGTGCCAGTACGGGACAGCACTCCTACGAGCAGTACTTC.

The chain recombines TRBV7-9 with TRBJ1-1; 7 positions match TRBD1. The V gene end was trimmed by 6 bases and the J gene end by 11 bases; junction bases not matched to a gene: 6. Germline CDR1 SEHNR, CDR2 FQNEAQ (reference sequence). This CDR3 region has 11 residues. The CDR3 protein is CASSQGVGAFF. CDR3 in DNA: TGTGCCAGCAGTCAGGGGGTTGGGGCTTTCTTT.

The chain uses TRBV30 and TRBJ2-3; 11 bases agree with TRBD2. V shed 4 bases and J 3 bases; nucleotides not matched to a gene: 9. In germline, CDR1 is GTSNPN, CDR2 SVGIG (reference sequence). The length of the CDR3 is 16 residues. The CDR3 loop is CAWTEGLAAITDTQYF. The CDR3 bases are TGTGCCTGGACCGAGGGACTAGCGGCTATAACAGATACGCAGTATTTT.

This clone was seen only a few times. CDR3 DNA: TGTGCCAGCAGCCAAGAGGCAGGGCGTGGAACCAAAGCTTTCTTT. This codes for CASSQEAGRGTKAFF. This sequence joins TRBV14 and TRBJ1-1; a possible D gene is TRBD1 (5 bases). V was cut by 0 bases and J by 9 bases, with 17 bases left in between. This CDR3 contains 15 residues. In germline, CDR1 is SGHDN, CDR2 FVKESK.

V is TRBV5-1 and J is TRBJ2-3, with D perhaps matching TRBD1 (7 bases). Trimming left V 1 base short and J 1 base short, with 19 bases between. CDR3 length: 18 residues. Germline CDR1 reads SGHRS; CDR2 reads YFSETQ. The CDR3 region has the DNA TGCGCCAGCAGCTTGCGAACTACCAGGGGGGTTCGCACAGATACGCAGTATTTT. Residues: CASSLRTTRGVRTDTQYF.

The chain employs TRBV19 and TRBJ1-1, with D tentatively TRBD1 (5 bases). Germline-derived CDR1 and CDR2 are LNHDA and SQIVND (reference sequence). V shed 4 bases and J shed 1 base, with 16 bases lying between them. There are 16 residues in the CDR3. As DNA, the CDR3 is TGTGCCAGTAGTACCAACCGGGGGACGGAGAACACTGAAGCTTTCTTT. This encodes CASSTNRGTENTEAFF.

V gene TRBV7-3 combines with J gene TRBJ2-7, with a weak D call TRBD1 (5 bases). The V end was cut by 4 bases, the J end by 4 bases, with 8 bases between. Germline CDR1 and CDR2: SGHTA and FQGTGA. The length of the CDR3 is 12 residues. The CDR3 here is CASSSPGYEQYF. The CDR3 nucleotides read TGTGCCAGCAGCTCTCCAGGGTACGAGCAGTACTTC.

This sequence joins TRBV5-1 and TRBJ2-3; 10 bases match TRBD2. CDR3 length equals 17 residues. Germline V CDR1 and CDR2: SGHRS, YFSETQ. J was trimmed by 4 bases and V by 0 bases; bases with no gene match: 8. The CDR3 bases are TGCGCCAGCAGCTTGGAACCTAGCGGGAGCAAGCCAGATACGCAGTATTTT. Translated, it gives CASSLEPSGSKPDTQYF.

The chain carries TRBV7-2 and TRBJ2-5; 9 bases line up with TRBD1. The CDR3 contains 16 residues. The J segment lost 2 bases and the V segment lost 5 bases, leaving 9 bases of the junction unmatched. Germline CDR1 SGHTA, CDR2 FQGNSA. CDR3 in DNA: TGTGCCAGCAGCAGGGACAGGGAGGCCCTTCAAGAGACCCAGTACTTC. Amino acid sequence: CASSRDREALQETQYF.

The J gene is TRBJ1-1, the V gene TRBV11-2; D is uncertain. Germline CDR1 and CDR2: SGHAT and FQNNGV. The CDR3 runs 17 residues. The V end lost 3 bases, the J end lost 4 bases, and 21 bases lay between the germline ends. The CDR3 DNA is TGTGCCAGCAGCTTGATCGACGGAGCACTTGGAGGCACTGAAGCTTTCTTT. As protein: CASSLIDGALGGTEAFF.

The gene calls are TRBV18 and TRBJ1-5, with D possibly matching TRBD1 (5 bases). V dropped 5 bases and J dropped 9 bases, with 17 bases sitting between them. This CDR3 has 14 residues. Germline CDR1 and CDR2: KGHSH and LQKENI. The CDR3 protein is CASSLGVGNRPQHF. CDR3 bases: TGTGCCAGCTCATTAGGGGTCGGAAACAGGCCCCAGCATTTT.

J is TRBJ2-2 and V is TRBV2, with 7 bases identical to TRBD2. Trimming at V came to 4 bases and at J to 4 bases, leaving 9 bases not matched to a gene. Per the germline V gene, CDR1 is SNHLY and CDR2 is FYNNEI. CDR3 length equals 16 residues. The CDR3 here is CASSGGAGFGTGELFF. DNA of the CDR3: TGTGCCAGCAGTGGAGGAGCGGGGTTCGGCACCGGGGAGCTGTTTTTT. The whole variable domain, remainder taken from reference TRBV2 and TRBJ2-2, is EPEVTQTPSHQVTQMGQEVILRCVPISNHLYFYWYRQILGQKVEFLVSFYNNEISEKSEIFDDQFSVERPDGSNFTLKIRSTKLEDSAMYFCASSGGAGFGTGELFFGEGSRLTVL.

The chain's CDR3 is CASSVAKTMETGELFF. The CDR3 coding sequence is TGTGCCAGCAGCGTAGCTAAGACTATGGAGACCGGGGAGCTGTTTTTT. The V gene is TRBV9, the J gene TRBJ2-2; D may be TRBD2 (5 bases). The germline CDR1 and CDR2 sequences are SGDLS and YYNGEE. The CDR3 runs to 16 residues. Trimming removed 0 bases from V and 5 bases from J, with 14 bases in between.

V is TRBV4-2 and J is TRBJ1-4; D is perhaps TRBD1 (5 bases). The germline CDR1 and CDR2 sequences are LGHNA and YNFKEQ. The CDR3 has 17 residues. The V end lost 1 base, the J end lost 2 bases, and 14 bases lay between the germline ends. CDR3: CASSQGSQRQTNEKLFF. The DNA of the CDR3 is TGTGCCAGCAGCCAAGGGTCGCAGAGACAGACTAATGAAAAACTGTTTTTT.

V and J are TRBV18 and TRBJ2-5; 12 bases map to TRBD2. In germline, CDR1 is KGHSH, CDR2 LQKENI. The CDR3 sequence is 15 residues long. The J segment lost 1 base and the V segment lost 5 bases, leaving 2 bases of the junction unmatched. CDR3 sequence: CASSVTSGGQETQYF. Here the CDR3 DNA reads TGTGCCAGCTCAGTGACTAGCGGGGGCCAAGAGACCCAGTACTTC. The full variable domain, completed using reference TRBV18 and TRBJ2-5, is NAGVMQNPRHLVRRRGQEARLRCSPMKGHSHVYWYRQLPEEGLKFMVYLQKENIIDESGMPKERFSAEFPKEGPSILRIQQVVRGDSAAYFCASSVTSGGQETQYFGPGTRLLVL.

J is TRBJ2-2 and V is TRBV5-1; 12 bases align to TRBD2. Germline CDR1 SGHRS, CDR2 YFSETQ. CDR3 length: 20 residues. J lost 4 bases, V lost 3 bases, and 16 bases had no gene match. The chain's CDR3 is CASSSAPGLAGGGITGELFF. In nucleotides, the CDR3 is TGCGCCAGCAGCTCCGCGCCGGGACTAGCGGGTGGCGGGATCACCGGGGAGCTGTTTTTT. The variable domain in full, completed from reference TRBV5-1 and TRBJ2-2, reads KAGVTQTPRYLIKTRGQQVTLSCSPISGHRSVSWYQQTPGQGLQFLFEYFSETQRNKGNFPGRFSGRQFSNSRSEMNVSTLELGDSALYLCASSSAPGLAGGGITGELFFGEGSRLTVL.

The chain recombines TRBV5-1 with TRBJ1-1; tentative D call: TRBD1 (5 bases). V dropped 3 bases and J dropped 1 base, with 10 bases sitting between them. The CDR3 has 14 residues. Germline V gene lookup returns CDR1 SGHRS and CDR2 YFSETQ. Written as DNA, the CDR3 is TGCGCCAGCAGCTCGATCGACAGGAACACTGAAGCTTTCTTT. This translates into CASSSIDRNTEAFF.

This rearrangement joins TRBV12-5 to TRBJ1-4, with D possibly being TRBD1 (6 bases). The CDR3 sequence is 14 residues long. With 7 bases removed from V and 8 bases from J, the gap between germline ends came to 17 bases. Germline lookup yields CDR1 LGHNT and CDR2 FRNRAP. This CDR3 reads CASVLGAGGEKLFF. The CDR3 DNA sequence: TGTGCTAGTGTTCTGGGGGCCGGAGGAGAAAAACTGTTTTTT.

V usage is TRBV4-1 and J usage is TRBJ2-2; no definite D call. V was clipped by 4 bases and J by 2 bases, with 17 bases between them. CDR3 length: 17 amino acids. CDR1 and CDR2 (germline): MGHRA, YSYEKL. DNA for the CDR3: TGCGCCAGCAGCCCTTATCTATCCAGAGGAAACACCGGGGAGCTGTTTTTT. Its translation: CASSPYLSRGNTGELFF.

The genes are TRBV7-8 and TRBJ2-1; D is undetermined. Germline CDR1 reads SGHVS; CDR2 reads FQNEAQ. This CDR3 region has 15 residues. V shed 0 bases and J shed 4 bases, with 10 bases lying between them. The chain's CDR3 is CASSLALIAYNEQFF. Here the CDR3 DNA reads TGTGCCAGCAGCTTAGCGCTAATAGCATACAATGAGCAGTTCTTC.

This CDR3 is CASSILSGDVNEQFF. In DNA, the CDR3 is TGTGCCAGTAGTATCCTGAGCGGAGACGTCAATGAGCAGTTCTTC. The V and J genes are TRBV19 and TRBJ2-1, with D possibly being TRBD2 (5 bases). The CDR3 runs 15 residues. The germline gives CDR1 LNHDA, CDR2 SQIVND (reference sequence). V gave up 3 bases and J gave up 6 bases, with 15 bases separating them. Full variable domain (rest looked up from reference TRBV19 and TRBJ2-1): DGGITQSPKYLFRKEGQNVTLSCEQNLNHDAMYWYRQDPGQGLRLIYYSQIVNDFQKGDIAEGYSVSREKKESFPLTVTSAQKNPTAFYLCASSILSGDVNEQFFGPGTRLTVL.

The chain uses TRBV13 and TRBJ1-1, with 7 bases identical to TRBD1. Germline CDR1 reads PRHDT; CDR2 reads FYEKMQ (reference sequence). J gave up 1 base and V 4 bases, and 3 bases lay outside the gene matches. The CDR3 sequence is 14 residues long. The CDR3 DNA follows: TGTGCCAGCAGCTCCGGGACAGAGAACACTGAAGCTTTCTTT. Translation gives CASSSGTENTEAFF.

The chain couples TRBV5-4 to TRBJ2-5; 7 nucleotides agree with TRBD2. Germline assignment: CDR1 SGHNT and CDR2 YYREEE (reference sequence). Trimming took 0 bases from V and 5 from J; bases not matched to a gene: 4. CDR3 size: 14 residues. Here the CDR3 reads CASSLERGGETQYF. The CDR3 DNA follows: TGTGCCAGCAGCTTGGAGCGGGGAGGGGAGACCCAGTACTTC. The full variable domain, rest sourced from reference TRBV5-4 and TRBJ2-5, is ETGVTQSPTHLIKTRGQQVTLRCSSQSGHNTVSWYQQALGQGPQFIFQYYREEENGRGNFPPRFSGLQFPNYSSELNVNALELDDSALYLCASSLERGGETQYFGPGTRLLVL.

J is TRBJ2-1 and V is TRBV7-8; maybe TRBD2 (6 bases). V gave up 3 bases and J gave up 4 bases, with 10 bases separating them. The CDR3 loop spans 14 amino acids. CDR1 is SGHVS, CDR2 FQNEAQ, per germline. This CDR3 is CASSLEGLYNEQFF. CDR3 nucleotide sequence: TGTGCCAGCAGCTTGGAGGGGTTGTACAATGAGCAGTTCTTC.

The CDR3 is CASSEGQEDEKLFF. CDR3 nucleotide sequence: TGTGCCAGCAGTGAGGGCCAGGAGGATGAAAAACTGTTTTTT. The V call is TRBV6-1, the J call TRBJ1-4; the D is unclear. The V gene lost 3 bases and the J gene lost 6 bases, with 11 bases spanning the gap. The germline V gene encodes CDR1 MNHNS and CDR2 SASEGT. This CDR3 contains 14 residues.